The present entry profiles one T cell receptor (beta chain) with its context. What it binds is not known. The germline V gene encodes CDR1 SGHRS and CDR2 YFSETQ. The CDR3 runs 16 residues. Trimming took off 4 bases at V and 0 bases at J, with 13 bases between the two ends. The repertoire was sequenced with immunoSEQ multiplex PCR; TCRdb's copy has only in-frame clones and lacks some. Of approximately 16,000 clones in the sample, approximately 94% were seen once. This record comes from a study of Tregs in tolerant kidney transplant recipients. Study-wide results and limits: This study did not directly address biological reproducibility.

Sequencing was done on a sample of CD8+ T cells from blood. J is TRBJ2-2 and V is TRBV5-1; no definite D call. The receptor's source is a human donor in good health. CDR3 residues: CASSPWPDSNTGELFF. The CDR3 DNA reads TGCGCCAGCAGCCCATGGCCAGACTCGAACACCGGGGAGCTGTTTTTT. The complete variable domain, with remaining parts taken from reference TRBV5-1 and TRBJ2-2, reads KAGVTQTPRYLIKTRGQQVTLSCSPISGHRSVSWYQQTPGQGLQFLFEYFSETQRNKGNFPGRFSGRQFSNSRSEMNVSTLELGDSALYLCASSPWPDSNTGELFFGEGSRLTVL.